This TCR beta chain was observed in a study of blood T cell repertoires in COVID-19. Study overall: The United States, Italy and Spain provided the acute and convalescent COVID-19 samples. In each case, the material was cDNA or gDNA derived from T cells, B-cell-depleted T cells, or PBMCs.

In the original analysis: From reference gene primer amplification, estimates of nucleated cell counts were derived. Profiling relied on immunoSEQ multiplex PCR, and the TCRdb table lists in-frame clones only, not all of them. The V and J calls and the clone size are those of that table, but D and trimming were determined from the DNA. The sample lists 210,000 or so clones, about 85% occurring once. Looked up from germline, CDR1 is GTSNPN and CDR2 is SVGIG (reference sequence). J gave up 6 bases and V 1 base, and 2 bases lay outside the gene matches. This CDR3 comprises 13 residues. Sample: peripheral blood. The sequence was obtained from a woman under 30 who had recovered from COVID-19. The V gene is TRBV30, the J gene TRBJ1-5, with 8 bases that match TRBD1. CDR3: CAWSGQGIQPQHF. The CDR3 DNA sequence: TGTGCCTGGAGTGGACAGGGGATTCAGCCCCAGCATTTT.